These 31 T cell receptor beta chains were all obtained from the same sample, sequenced in a study of CD8 T cells in ankylosing spondylitis. In TCRdb, the 5' RACE reads were re-called with MiXCR into one record per CDR3 protein. Altogether more than 200,000 distinct CDR3 sequences are present, about 24% being singletons, with the ten largest covering more than 0.6%. Sequencing was carried out using blood, either unsorted or a sorted T cell fraction (not recorded which). The receptors were sampled from a male donor with ankylosing spondylitis or in good health (not recorded which).

In this sample, this clonotype turned up a few times. This chain connects TRBV6-1 to TRBJ2-1; 11 nucleotides agree with TRBD2. Trimming removed 6 bases from V and 4 bases from J; junction bases left unmatched: 2. The CDR3 totals 14 residues. The germline gives CDR1 MNHNS, CDR2 SASEGT. CDR3 protein: CASRGTSGYNEQFF. The CDR3 DNA is TGTGCCAGCAGAGGGACTAGCGGATACAATGAGCAGTTCTTC.

This clonotype came up many times. The chain joins TRBV29-1 to TRBJ2-5, with D possibly matching TRBD1 (6 bases). The CDR3 has 13 amino acids. Germline-derived CDR1 and CDR2 are SQVTM and ANQGSEA. Trimming took off 5 bases at V and 2 bases at J, with 12 bases between the two ends. The CDR3 reads CSVNRDKQETQYF. The CDR3, as DNA: TGCAGCGTTAACAGGGACAAGCAAGAGACCCAGTACTTC.

The chain carries TRBV20-1 and TRBJ2-7; D is possibly TRBD2 (6 bases). This CDR3 is built from 15 residues. CDR1 and CDR2 from the germline V gene are DFQATT and SNEGSKA (reference sequence). Trimming shortened V by 1 base and J by 2 bases, and 15 bases separated the two germline ends. CDR3 region: CSARGRAGHPYEQYF. The DNA for the CDR3 is TGCAGTGCTAGAGGGAGGGCAGGGCATCCCTACGAGCAGTACTTC.

The rearrangement joins TRBV12-3 or TRBV12-4 to TRBJ2-7, with D unclear. The CDR3 covers 13 residues. The V and J ends lost 3 bases and 2 bases respectively, with 8 bases between them. Here the CDR3 DNA reads TGTGCCAGCAGTTTTCGGCAGACCTACGAGCAGTACTTC. Translation gives CASSFRQTYEQYF.

This clonotype has a count of ten or more. This chain joins TRBV20-1 and TRBJ1-2; possibly TRBD1 for D (6 bases). V was shortened by 3 bases and J by 5 bases, with 16 bases between the two germline ends. This CDR3 region has 14 residues. CDR1 is DFQATT, CDR2 SNEGSKA, per germline (reference sequence). CDR3 DNA sequence: TGCAGTGCTAGGGCACAGGGAGAGAGTTATGGCTACACCTTC. Amino acids: CSARAQGESYGYTF.

Ten or more counts support this clonotype. The rearrangement joins TRBV20-1 to TRBJ1-2; D is undetermined. Germline CDR1 is DFQATT and CDR2 is SNEGSKA (reference sequence). The V gene lost 0 bases and the J gene lost 4 bases, with 18 bases spanning the gap. This CDR3 spans 16 amino acids. As DNA, the CDR3 is TGCAGTGCTAGAGAGGGGAGGGTCGGACTATTCTATGGCTACACCTTC. This encodes CSAREGRVGLFYGYTF.

The chain couples TRBV3-1 to TRBJ2-7, with D possibly being TRBD1 (6 bases). V was shortened by 0 bases and J by 4 bases, with 13 bases between the two germline ends. CDR1 LGHDT and CDR2 YNNKEL come from the germline V gene (reference sequence). The CDR3 runs 15 residues. The CDR3 DNA reads as TGTGCCAGCAGCCAAGATCAGGCAGGGGCGTACGAGCAGTACTTC. The encoded protein is CASSQDQAGAYEQYF.

The chain combines TRBV6-1 with TRBJ2-3; D gene ambiguous. Trimming left V 4 bases short and J 7 bases short, with 18 bases between. CDR3 length: 15 amino acids. Germline V gene sequence: CDR1 MNHNS, CDR2 SASEGT. CDR3 nucleotide sequence: TGTGCCAGCAGTGGCCGATTTGGAATTTTAAATACGCAGTATTTT. It translates to CASSGRFGILNTQYF.

A remark on this clonotype: A read error may explain this, as a much larger clone is one base away. The chain uses TRBV9 and TRBJ1-4; D uncertain. The V end was cut by 3 bases, the J end by 7 bases, with 10 bases between. The CDR3 contains 13 residues. CDR1 and CDR2 from the germline V gene are SGDLS and YYNGEE. The CDR3 reads CASSGHDGEKLFF. In DNA, the CDR3 is TGTGCCAGCAGCGGTCATGATGGTGAAAAACTGTTTTTT.

This clonotype came up many times. The chain joins TRBV18 to TRBJ1-5; perhaps TRBD1 as D (6 bases). Germline values: CDR1 KGHSH, CDR2 LQKENI. This CDR3 is built from 15 residues. V shed 5 bases and J shed 2 bases, with 13 bases lying between them. CDR3 sequence: CASSTTGLRNQPQHF. The DNA for the CDR3 is TGTGCCAGCTCAACGACAGGTCTCCGCAATCAGCCCCAGCATTTT.

This clonotype was seen a single time. The chain couples TRBV30 to TRBJ2-3; the D gene could be TRBD1 or TRBD2 (6 bases each). Looked up from germline, CDR1 is GTSNPN and CDR2 is SVGIG (reference sequence). Trimming removed 0 bases at V and 7 bases at J, with 11 bases between. This CDR3 comprises 13 residues. The CDR3: CAWSVRGPNTQYF. In nucleotides, the CDR3 is TGTGCCTGGAGTGTCCGGGGGCCGAATACGCAGTATTTT.

J is TRBJ2-7 and V is TRBV20-1; D tentatively reads TRBD1 or TRBD2 (5 bases each). The CDR3 covers 14 residues. CDR1 is DFQATT, CDR2 SNEGSKA, per germline (reference sequence). The V and J ends lost 6 bases and 2 bases respectively, with 17 bases between them. CDR3 coding DNA: TGCAGTGCCTCCTCCCCGTGGGGGACCTACGAGCAGTACTTC. As protein: CSASSPWGTYEQYF.

The table lists this clonotype with many counts. The chain links TRBV4-1 to TRBJ2-7, with D possibly matching TRBD1 (6 bases). CDR3 length equals 14 residues. Trimming took 3 bases from V and 3 from J, leaving 12 bases between them. The germline CDR1 and CDR2 sequences are MGHRA and YSYEKL. The CDR3 coding sequence is TGCGCCAGCAGCCAGGCGGACAGCGTCTACGAGCAGTACTTC. Its translation is CASSQADSVYEQYF.

This clonotype was seen many times. The rearrangement joins TRBV12-3 or TRBV12-4 to TRBJ1-1, with TRBD1 matching 8 bases. After removal of 5 bases from V and 4 bases from J, the junction contained 6 bases not matched to a gene. The CDR3 runs 14 residues. CDR3 residues: CASSPGQGSTEAFF. In nucleotides, the CDR3 is TGTGCCAGCAGTCCCGGACAGGGATCCACTGAAGCTTTCTTT.

This clonotype was detected a few times. V and J are TRBV10-3 and TRBJ1-2; 8 bases match TRBD1. CDR1 and CDR2 (germline): ENHRY, SYGVKD. This CDR3 spans 13 amino acids. With 4 bases clipped from V and 8 bases from J, the junction kept 6 bases outside the gene matches. In DNA, the CDR3 is TGTGCCATCAGTGTGGACAGGGATCAAGGCTACACCTTC. It codes for CAISVDRDQGYTF.

This clonotype was seen more than once but under ten times. V gene TRBV10-1 combines with J gene TRBJ1-1, with D hard to call. The germline V gene encodes CDR1 WNHNN and CDR2 SYGVQD (reference sequence). Trimming cost V 7 bases and J 10 bases, with 10 bases left between them. The CDR3 totals 10 residues. DNA of the CDR3: TGCGCCAGCATCAGGCGGGGAGCTTTCTTT. This translates into CASIRRGAFF.

The chain employs TRBV7-8 and TRBJ2-1; TRBD2 matches 9 bases. Germline lookup yields CDR1 SGHVS and CDR2 FQNEAQ. V lost 5 bases, J lost 1 base, and 12 bases stayed unmatched. This CDR3 region has 18 residues. Written as DNA, the CDR3 is TGTGCCAGCAGCAACTCCCGCGCGGGGGGGCGGTCCTACAATGAGCAGTTCTTC. Residues: CASSNSRAGGRSYNEQFF.

Points on this clonotype: Since a much larger clone is just one base distant, this may be a read error. The chain joins TRBV29-1 to TRBJ2-1; no clear D gene. Germline V gene data show CDR1 as SQVTM and CDR2 as ANQGSEA. V lost 5 bases and J 9 bases, leaving 11 bases between the germline ends. The CDR3 is 11 amino acids. The CDR3 DNA is TGCAGCGTTAGCACAGTCACTGAGCAGTTCTTC. This gives the protein CSVSTVTEQFF.

On this clonotype: A much larger clone differs by one base, so this may be a read error. The chain is built from TRBV27 and TRBJ1-6, with TRBD1 as a possible D gene (6 bases). With 3 bases removed from V and 9 bases from J, the gap between germline ends came to 12 bases. Germline CDR1 is MNHEY and CDR2 is SMNVEV (reference sequence). This CDR3 is 14 amino acids long. CDR3 sequence reads: CASSFERGVSPLHF. CDR3 bases: TGTGCCAGCAGTTTTGAGAGGGGGGTTTCACCCCTCCACTTT.

The sample holds one count of this clonotype. V usage is TRBV29-1 and J usage is TRBJ1-1; D gene uncertain. Looked up from germline, CDR1 is SQVTM and CDR2 is ANQGSEA. The CDR3 has 11 amino acids. V was pared by 5 bases and J by 1 base, with 5 bases between. Written as DNA, the CDR3 is TGCAGCGTTATCCGGAACACTGAAGCTTTCTTT. This encodes CSVIRNTEAFF.

The rearrangement joins TRBV10-3 to TRBJ2-1, with 8 bases matching TRBD1. This CDR3 has 16 amino acids. Germline CDR1 ENHRY, CDR2 SYGVKD. With V trimmed by 7 bases and J by 2 bases, 10 bases remained unmatched. The CDR3 nucleotides are TGTGCCATCAAGTCCGGACAGGGTGGGACCTACAATGAGCAGTTCTTC. Translating gives CAIKSGQGGTYNEQFF.

This clonotype was seen more than once but under ten times. This chain connects TRBV9 to TRBJ2-1; D tentatively fits TRBD1 or TRBD2 (6 bases each). The CDR3 loop spans 14 amino acids. CDR1 SGDLS and CDR2 YYNGEE come from the germline V gene. Between the trimmed V and J ends, which lost 0 bases and 8 bases, there was a span of 12 bases. The CDR3 sequence: CASSVVNGGHEQFF. In DNA form, the CDR3 reads TGTGCCAGCAGCGTAGTAAATGGGGGGCATGAGCAGTTCTTC. Drawing the rest from reference TRBV9 and TRBJ2-1, the complete variable domain is DSGVTQTPKHLITATGQRVTLRCSPRSGDLSVYWYQQSLDQGLQFLIQYYNGEERAKGNILERFSAQQFPDLHSELNLSSLELGDSALYFCASSVVNGGHEQFFGPGTRLTVL.

In its sample, this clonotype was seen a few times. V and J are TRBV20-1 and TRBJ2-7; 8 bases are shared with TRBD1. The CDR3 consists of 14 residues. CDR1 and CDR2 from the germline V gene are DFQATT and SNEGSKA (reference sequence). J gave up 1 base and V 3 bases, and 5 bases lay outside the gene matches. CDR3 nucleotide sequence: TGCAGTGCTAGTGTCGGACAGGGATCCTACGAGCAGTACTTC. This encodes CSASVGQGSYEQYF.

This clonotype was detected many times. V is TRBV20-1 and J is TRBJ1-2; D is possibly TRBD1 (6 bases). V lost 6 bases and J 5 bases, leaving 13 bases between the germline ends. The CDR3 sequence is 12 residues long. CDR1 is DFQATT, CDR2 SNEGSKA, per germline (reference sequence). The DNA for the CDR3 is TGCAGTGCCAAGGGGGTTGTATATGGCTACACCTTC. Amino acids: CSAKGVVYGYTF.

In this sample, this clonotype turned up a few times. The rearrangement uses TRBV7-2 and TRBJ2-1; 12 nucleotides match TRBD2. Germline V gene lookup returns CDR1 SGHTA and CDR2 FQGNSA. J was trimmed by 7 bases and V by 2 bases; bases with no gene match: 0. The CDR3 is made up of 14 amino acids. The DNA of the CDR3 is TGTGCCAGCAGCTTACTAGCGGGGGGGAATGAGCAGTTCTTC. Translated, it gives CASSLLAGGNEQFF.

The chain joins TRBV24-1 to TRBJ2-1; the D gene could be TRBD1 or TRBD2 (5 bases each). The germline V gene encodes CDR1 KGHDR and CDR2 SFDVKD. V was clipped by 2 bases and J by 3 bases, with 10 bases between them. The CDR3 spans 15 residues. The CDR3 protein is CATSDSGPVYNEQFF. The CDR3 nucleotides read TGTGCCACCAGTGATTCGGGGCCAGTCTACAATGAGCAGTTCTTC.

In this sample, this clonotype turned up a few times. CDR3 DNA sequence: TGTGCCAGCAGTTACACAACGGAGTACGAGCAGTACTTC. This sequence encodes CASSYTTEYEQYF. The rearrangement links TRBV6-6 to TRBJ2-7; D not resolved. From germline, CDR1 is MNHNY and CDR2 SVGAGI (reference sequence). CDR3 length: 13 amino acids. The V and J ends lost 2 bases and 4 bases respectively, with 9 bases between them.

In its sample, this clonotype was seen many times. For the CDR3, the DNA is TGTGCCAGCAGTCGACAGGGGTCCTCCTACAATGAGCAGTTCTTC. Its protein is CASSRQGSSYNEQFF. The rearrangement joins TRBV2 to TRBJ2-1; the match to TRBD1 covers 8 bases. V gave up 5 bases and J gave up 0 bases; unmatched junction bases: 3. In germline, CDR1 is SNHLY, CDR2 FYNNEI. The CDR3 runs 15 residues. Using reference TRBV2 and TRBJ2-1 for the parts outside the CDR3, the full variable domain is EPEVTQTPSHQVTQMGQEVILRCVPISNHLYFYWYRQILGQKVEFLVSFYNNEISEKSEIFDDQFSVERPDGSNFTLKIRSTKLEDSAMYFCASSRQGSSYNEQFFGPGTRLTVL.

The CDR3 protein is CASSSGTGGEQFF. The CDR3 DNA sequence: TGTGCCAGCAGCTCCGGGACTGGGGGTGAGCAGTTCTTC. This rearrangement joins TRBV6-6 to TRBJ2-1; D might be TRBD2 (6 bases). CDR1 is MNHNY and CDR2 is SVGAGI in the germline V gene (reference sequence). The CDR3 consists of 13 residues. V was pared by 6 bases and J by 9 bases, with 15 bases between.

This rearrangement joins TRBV7-6 to TRBJ2-7, with D maybe TRBD2 (6 bases). This CDR3 has 14 amino acids. Germline loops: CDR1 SGHVS, CDR2 FNYEAQ. The V gene lost 1 base and the J gene lost 2 bases, with 9 bases spanning the gap. In DNA form, the CDR3 reads TGTGCCAGCAGCTTAGTCGGGGAGGCCTACGAGCAGTACTTC. Its translation is CASSLVGEAYEQYF.

In DNA form, the CDR3 reads TGTGCCACCAGCAGAGATCCCCGCTACGAGCAGTACTTC. This translates into CATSRDPRYEQYF. The chain is built from TRBV15 and TRBJ2-7, with D hard to call. The germline gives CDR1 LNHNV, CDR2 YYDKDF (reference sequence). CDR3 length: 13 residues. Trimming removed 0 bases at V and 3 bases at J, with 6 bases between.